The source of this T cell receptor beta chain is a study of OX40 agonist ivuxolimab in advanced cancers. Only in-frame clones appear in the TCRdb table, and some are missing; sequencing was by immunoSEQ multiplex PCR. The sample has tens of thousands of clones; around 84% are singletons. This CDR3 has 14 amino acids. V lost 5 bases to trimming and J lost 5 bases, with 10 bases between them. Germline CDR1 MNHEY, CDR2 SMNVEV (reference sequence). This receptor was obtained from an adult with an advanced solid tumor such as melanoma, head and neck, liver or kidney cancer. The V and J genes are TRBV27 and TRBJ1-6; D is unresolved. Sequenced here: CD4+ or CD8+ T cells sorted from blood, sampled in a trial of the OX40 agonist ivuxolimab. In DNA form, the CDR3 reads TGTGCCAGCAGTGTCAGAAGGGATAATTCACCCCTCCACTTT. Protein: CASSVRRDNSPLHF.